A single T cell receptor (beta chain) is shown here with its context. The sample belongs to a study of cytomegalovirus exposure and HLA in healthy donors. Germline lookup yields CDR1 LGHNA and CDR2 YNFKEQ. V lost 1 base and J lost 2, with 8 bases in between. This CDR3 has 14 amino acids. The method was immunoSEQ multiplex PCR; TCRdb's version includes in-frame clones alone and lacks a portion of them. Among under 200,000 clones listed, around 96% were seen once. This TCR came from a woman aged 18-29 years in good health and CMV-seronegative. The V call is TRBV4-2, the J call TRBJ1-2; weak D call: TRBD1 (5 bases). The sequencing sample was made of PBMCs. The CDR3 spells CASSQGTRNYGYTF. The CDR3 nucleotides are TGTGCCAGCAGCCAAGGGACAAGGAACTATGGCTACACCTTC.